The next 9 T cell receptor beta chains were all read from a single sample in a study of response to subunit inactivated influenza vaccine. TCRdb redid the calling of the RT-PCR reads with MiXCR, one entry per CDR3 protein. This table has 550,000 to 650,000 distinct CDR3 sequences, 12% appearing once. The sample consisted of PBMCs from blood, taken on the day of vaccination. Every receptor here comes from a man in his fifties or sixties who received an inactivated influenza vaccine.

This clonotype was seen only once. In DNA, the CDR3 is TGTGCCAGCAGCCACCAGGCGGTCAGGGGCGGTTCACCCCTCCACTTT. This codes for CASSHQAVRGGSPLHF. The V call is TRBV7-8, the J call TRBJ1-6; possibly TRBD1 for D (6 bases). The CDR3 runs 16 residues. The V gene's germline CDR1 is SGHVS and CDR2 FQNEAQ. The V and J ends lost 5 bases and 9 bases respectively, with 20 bases between them.

J is TRBJ1-5 and V is TRBV10-3; D is perhaps TRBD1 (6 bases). The length of the CDR3 is 16 residues. Trimming removed 6 bases from V and 2 bases from J, with 17 bases in between. Germline V gives CDR1 ENHRY, CDR2 SYGVKD. CDR3 nucleotides: TGTGCCATCAGCCAAGAGGGGGGTGCGCGCAATCAGCCCCAGCATTTT. It translates to CAISQEGGARNQPQHF.

The chain links TRBV13 to TRBJ2-3; weak D call: TRBD2 (5 bases). From germline, CDR1 is PRHDT and CDR2 FYEKMQ (reference sequence). V was pared by 5 bases and J by 0 bases, with 18 bases between. The CDR3 covers 17 residues. The CDR3, as DNA: TGTGCCAGCAGCCCCCCAGCGGAGTGGCCAAGCACAGATACGCAGTATTTT. Its translation is CASSPPAEWPSTDTQYF.

This clonotype was detected only a few times. The rearrangement links TRBV12-3 or TRBV12-4 to TRBJ2-3; D is uncertain. V was clipped by 5 bases and J by 1 base, with 10 bases between them. CDR3 length: 14 residues. CDR3 loop: CASSLWSRTDTQYF. The CDR3 DNA follows: TGTGCCAGCAGTCTCTGGAGCCGCACAGATACGCAGTATTTT.

The chain carries TRBV30 and TRBJ2-3; D not certain. Deletions cut 0 bases from V and 10 bases from J, with 8 bases between. The germline V gene has CDR1 GTSNPN and CDR2 SVGIG (reference sequence). The CDR3 runs 11 residues. DNA for the CDR3: TGTGCCTGGAGTGTAAGAGAAGCGCAGTATTTT. This codes for CAWSVREAQYF. The entire variable domain, with the rest obtained from reference TRBV30 and TRBJ2-3, is as follows: SQTIHQWPATLVQPVGSPLSLECTVEGTSNPNLYWYRQAAGRGLQLLFYSVGIGQISSEVPQNLSASRPQDRQFILSSKKLLLSDSGFYLCAWSVREAQYFGPGTRLTVL.

This clonotype was seen many times. The chain employs TRBV29-1 and TRBJ2-7, with D possibly being TRBD1 (5 bases). From germline, CDR1 is SQVTM and CDR2 ANQGSEA. The ends were cut back, 4 bases at V and 2 bases at J, with 15 bases in the middle. The CDR3 sequence is 14 residues long. CDR3 sequence reads: CSVAVLDTPYEQYF. The DNA of the CDR3 is TGCAGCGTTGCAGTGCTGGACACCCCCTACGAGCAGTACTTC.

This clonotype was seen more than once but under ten times. The chain employs TRBV19 and TRBJ2-2; D unresolved. Germline V gene lookup returns CDR1 LNHDA and CDR2 SQIVND (reference sequence). This CDR3 contains 16 residues. Between the trimmed V and J ends, which lost 2 bases and 0 bases, there was a span of 10 bases. DNA for the CDR3: TGTGCCAGTAGTATACAGGACCAAACGAACACCGGGGAGCTGTTTTTT. This translates into CASSIQDQTNTGELFF.

The sample holds a few counts of this clonotype. The rearrangement joins TRBV5-1 to TRBJ2-3; D remains ambiguous. Trimming left V 0 bases short and J 5 bases short, with 7 bases between. The germline V gene has CDR1 SGHRS and CDR2 YFSETQ. CDR3 length: 13 amino acids. The DNA of the CDR3 is TGCGCCAGCAGCTTGGGAGAGGTAGATACGCAGTATTTT. This encodes CASSLGEVDTQYF. The full variable domain, rest sourced from reference TRBV5-1 and TRBJ2-3, is KAGVTQTPRYLIKTRGQQVTLSCSPISGHRSVSWYQQTPGQGLQFLFEYFSETQRNKGNFPGRFSGRQFSNSRSEMNVSTLELGDSALYLCASSLGEVDTQYFGPGTRLTVL.

This clonotype occurred many times. An end of the junction differs from the germline gene, which may be a read error. This chain links TRBV29-1 with TRBJ2-3, with D unclear. Looked up from germline, CDR1 is SQVTM and CDR2 is ANQGSEA. CDR3 size: 9 residues. In DNA form, the CDR3 reads TGCAGCGTTCAAGATACGCAGTATTTT. Translation: CSVQDTQYF.